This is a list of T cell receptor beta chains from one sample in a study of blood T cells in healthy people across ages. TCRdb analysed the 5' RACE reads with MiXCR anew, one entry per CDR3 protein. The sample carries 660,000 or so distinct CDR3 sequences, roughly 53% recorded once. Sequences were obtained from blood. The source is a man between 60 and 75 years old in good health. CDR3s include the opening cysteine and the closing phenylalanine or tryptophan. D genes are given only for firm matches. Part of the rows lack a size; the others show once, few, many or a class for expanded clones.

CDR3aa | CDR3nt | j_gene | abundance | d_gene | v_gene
CSVDRSAGTLRETQYF | TGCAGCGTTGACCGCTCGGCAGGGACCCTCCGAGAGACCCAGTACTTC | TRBJ2-5 | few | - | TRBV29-1
CSARIDEYNEQFF | TGCAGTGCTAGAATCGACGAGTACAATGAGCAGTTCTTC | TRBJ2-1 | - | - | TRBV20-1
CASLAGPQETQYF | TGCGCCAGTCTGGCAGGACCCCAAGAGACCCAGTACTTC | TRBJ2-5 | few | - | TRBV5-1
CASSVAGTGFPETQYF | TGCGCCAGCAGCGTGGCCGGGACTGGTTTTCCAGAGACCCAGTACTTC | TRBJ2-5 | - | - | TRBV5-1
CASSVRVSSYNEQYF | TGTGCCAGCAGCGTAAGGGTTAGCTCCTACAATGAGCAGTACTTC | TRBJ2-7 | - | - | TRBV9
CASRGGQVTPLHF | TGTGCCAGCAGGGGGGGACAGGTGACACCCCTCCACTTT | TRBJ1-6 | - | TRBD1 | TRBV6-5
CASSLSTSGVSAYNEQFF | TGCGCCAGCAGCTTAAGCACTAGCGGGGTATCTGCCTACAATGAGCAGTTCTTC | TRBJ2-1 | few | TRBD2 | TRBV5-1
CATSDQRLRKQFF | TGTGCCACCAGTGATCAAAGGTTACGGAAACAGTTCTTC | TRBJ2-1 | - | - | TRBV24-1
CASSLGGYPQETQYF | TGTGCCAGCAGCTTAGGGGGCTATCCACAAGAGACCCAGTACTTC | TRBJ2-5 | - | - | TRBV11-3
CASRRGGSTQETQYF | TGTGCCAGCAGACGCGGGGGGAGCACCCAAGAGACCCAGTACTTC | TRBJ2-5 | few | TRBD2 | TRBV7-2
CASSQNPGTDTQYF | TGTGCCAGCAGCCAGAACCCGGGCACAGATACGCAGTATTTT | TRBJ2-3 | - | - | TRBV3-1
CASSPLAGGRGTQYF | TGTGCCAGCAGTCCCCTAGCGGGGGGGCGGGGTACGCAGTATTTT | TRBJ2-3 | - | TRBD2 | TRBV2
CASSLLAGGSTFDTQYF | TGTGCCAGCAGCTTACTAGCGGGGGGGTCTACGTTTGATACCCAGTACTTC | TRBJ2-5 | - | TRBD2 | TRBV11-2
CSVYGAGERSYTF | TGCAGCGTTTATGGGGCAGGGGAAAGGAGCTACACCTTC | TRBJ1-2 | - | - | TRBV29-1
CSVSGGPKGDTQYF | TGCAGTGTTAGCGGGGGTCCGAAAGGAGATACGCAGTATTTT | TRBJ2-3 | - | TRBD2 | TRBV20-1
CSVGGQPNEKLFF | TGCAGCGTGGGGGGGCAGCCTAATGAAAAACTGTTTTTT | TRBJ1-4 | - | - | TRBV29-1
CASSQDDQRGGYTF | TGCGCCAGCAGCCAAGACGACCAAAGGGGAGGCTACACCTTC | TRBJ1-2 | - | - | TRBV4-1
CASSRDAQETQYF | TGTGCCAGCAGTCGGGACGCCCAAGAGACCCAGTACTTC | TRBJ2-5 | many | - | TRBV6-5
CAGAAGTASYNEQFF | TGTGCCGGGGCCGCAGGGACAGCCTCCTACAATGAGCAGTTCTTC | TRBJ2-1 | - | TRBD1 | TRBV6-1
CASSWGGGRDYNEQFF | TGTGCCAGCAGCTGGGGGGGCGGGAGAGACTACAATGAGCAGTTCTTC | TRBJ2-1 | - | - | TRBV11-1
CSVLTGMGGYTF | TGCAGCGTGTTGACAGGGATGGGTGGCTACACCTTC | TRBJ1-2 | - | TRBD1 | TRBV29-1
CASSYSGQAKYQETQYF | TGTGCCAGCAGTTATTCCGGACAGGCTAAGTACCAAGAGACCCAGTACTTC | TRBJ2-5 | - | TRBD1 | TRBV6-5
CASSLDGVEDTQYF | TGTGCCAGCAGTTTAGACGGGGTGGAAGATACGCAGTATTTT | TRBJ2-3 | - | - | TRBV12-3/TRBV12-4
CASSPATSEDEDIQYF | TGTGCCAGCTCACCGGCCACCTCGGAAGATGAGGACATTCAGTACTTC | TRBJ2-4 | once | - | TRBV18
CASSQRRSGSGGETQYF | TGTGCCAGCAGCCAACGGCGTTCTGGATCCGGGGGTGAGACCCAGTACTTC | TRBJ2-5 | - | - | TRBV4-2
CASPPRDSLSGNTIYF | TGTGCCAGCCCACCACGGGACAGCCTCTCTGGAAACACCATATATTTT | TRBJ1-3 | - | TRBD1 | TRBV18
CASSADDRVYGYTF | TGCGCCAGCAGCGCTGATGACAGGGTCTATGGCTACACCTTC | TRBJ1-2 | - | TRBD1 | TRBV5-1
CASSPARMNTEAFF | TGTGCCAGCTCACCGGCGAGGATGAACACTGAAGCTTTCTTT | TRBJ1-1 | few | - | TRBV18
CASTQGGWGTGELFF | TGTGCCAGCACGCAGGGGGGATGGGGAACCGGGGAGCTGTTTTTT | TRBJ2-2 | - | - | TRBV12-3/TRBV12-4
CSATRDPGGNSPLHF | TGCAGTGCAACCCGGGACCCCGGGGGGAATTCACCCCTCCACTTT | TRBJ1-6 | - | - | TRBV20-1
CAIRDSLNYGYTF | TGTGCCATCCGGGACAGCTTAAACTATGGCTACACCTTC | TRBJ1-2 | - | TRBD1 | TRBV10-3
CASESGTSHQETQYF | TGTGCCAGCGAGAGCGGGACGTCCCACCAAGAGACCCAGTACTTC | TRBJ2-5 | - | TRBD2 | TRBV6-2/TRBV6-3
CASSHSGSGTKTYEQYF | TGTGCCAGCAGCCATTCCGGCTCCGGGACCAAAACCTACGAGCAGTACTTC | TRBJ2-7 | few | - | TRBV4-2
CSARDRVRSYEQYF | TGCAGTGCTAGAGACAGGGTTAGATCCTACGAGCAGTACTTC | TRBJ2-7 | - | - | TRBV20-1
CASSLTGWETQYF | TGTGCCAGCAGCTTAACAGGATGGGAGACCCAGTACTTC | TRBJ2-5 | - | - | TRBV11-2
CAISVSSGGEPGEQFF | TGTGCCATCAGTGTTTCTAGCGGGGGAGAACCCGGTGAGCAGTTCTTC | TRBJ2-1 | - | TRBD2 | TRBV10-3
CASSLELAAPYEQYF | TGTGCCAGCAGCTTAGAACTAGCGGCGCCTTACGAGCAGTACTTC | TRBJ2-7 | - | TRBD2 | TRBV11-2